The table lists the clone carrying this T cell receptor beta chain with a few counts. The antigen is not known. This entry is derived from a study of shared clonotypes between healthy human individuals. This CDR3 contains 18 residues. The V gene end was trimmed by 0 bases and the J gene end by 6 bases; junction bases not matched to a gene: 12. Germline V lookup: CDR1 LNHNV, CDR2 YYDKDF (reference sequence). Findings of the study overall: Among donors, sharing of clonotypes was expected to be affected by sequencing depth.

Each cell subset's genomic DNA was divided evenly among several immunoSEQ plates. Sequencing was performed on unsorted PBMC DNA using ten immunoSEQ deep assay plates. Assay used: immunoSEQ multiplex PCR; TCRdb lists only in-frame clones, some missing. The sample contains hundreds of thousands of clones, around 77% of which appear only once. Material: PBMCs. V usage is TRBV15 and J usage is TRBJ1-5, with TRBD1 matching 9 bases. The clonotype originates from a middle-aged woman in good health. Some clones in this sample may be carry-over from other donors' samples. CDR3 in amino acids: CATSRDMAGTGLGQPQHF. CDR3 nucleotides: TGTGCCACCAGCAGAGACATGGCCGGGACAGGGTTAGGTCAGCCCCAGCATTTT.